These T cell receptor beta chains were read from a single sample in a study of blood T cell repertoires in COVID-19. Sequencing was performed with immunoSEQ multiplex PCR; in TCRdb, only in-frame clones are kept and a portion is missing. The sample has approximately 290,000 clones, about 80% seen once; the top ten hold approximately 15%. Sequencing was done on a sample of peripheral blood. These receptor sequences come from an older person with COVID-19, enrolled during active disease. The CDR3 runs from the conserved cysteine through the conserved F or W. A D gene is named only where the DNA matches it firmly. The size of a clone is reported for some rows only, either as once, few or many, or as a class for expanded clones.

v_call	j_call	d_call	clone_size	cdr3_aa	cdr3_nt
TRBV5-4	TRBJ1-2	TRBD1	.	CASSRLGGQGLGYGYTF	TGTGCCAGCAGCCGGCTTGGGGGACAGGGATTGGGTTATGGCTACACCTTC
TRBV15	TRBJ1-1	.	.	CATSKGGGRGKNTEAFF	TGTGCCACCAGCAAAGGTGGGGGGCGGGGGAAGAACACTGAAGCTTTCTTT
TRBV10-3	TRBJ1-6	TRBD1	.	CASAGTGGNNSPLHF	TGTGCCTCGGCCGGGACAGGGGGCAATAATTCACCCCTCCACTTT
TRBV6-1	TRBJ2-3	.	.	CASSEFKGVGDTQYF	TGTGCCAGCAGTGAGTTCAAGGGGGTCGGAGATACGCAGTATTTT
TRBV7-8	TRBJ1-4	TRBD1	few	CASSTWTGGGEKLFF	TGTGCCAGCAGCACCTGGACAGGGGGCGGCGAAAAACTGTTTTTT
TRBV25-1	TRBJ2-2	.	.	CASSDRGNTGELFF	TGTGCCAGCAGTGACAGGGGCAACACCGGGGAGCTGTTTTTT
TRBV6-4	TRBJ2-1	.	once	CASSNSANNEQFF	TGTGCCAGCAGTAACTCGGCCAACAATGAGCAGTTCTTC
TRBV7-2	TRBJ2-1	.	once	CASSDPWSDFIYNEQFF	TGTGCCAGCAGCGACCCCTGGTCGGACTTTATATACAATGAGCAGTTCTTC
TRBV4-1	TRBJ1-3	TRBD1	.	CASSQRTGILLPGNTIYF	TGCGCCAGCAGCCAACGGACAGGGATACTACTCCCTGGAAACACCATATATTTT
TRBV7-3	TRBJ2-3	.	.	CASSLTGRGLSDTQYF	TGTGCCAGCAGCTTAACGGGGCGGGGTTTGTCAGATACGCAGTATTTT
TRBV7-9	TRBJ2-3	.	.	CASSPGTFLRGITDTQYF	TGTGCCAGCAGCCCCGGGACATTCTTAAGGGGCATCACAGATACGCAGTATTTT
TRBV19	TRBJ1-5	TRBD1	.	CAIGQGTQISNQPQHF	TGTGCCATTGGACAGGGGACCCAGATTAGCAATCAGCCCCAGCATTTT
TRBV5-6	TRBJ1-1	TRBD1	once	CASSGGTAGEAFF	TGTGCCAGCAGCGGGGGGACAGCCGGTGAAGCTTTCTTT
TRBV30	TRBJ1-1	TRBD1	.	CAWKGGSEAFF	TGTGCCTGGAAAGGGGGCAGTGAAGCTTTCTTT
TRBV2	TRBJ1-1	.	few	CASSEQGAEAFF	TGTGCCAGCAGTGAGCAGGGTGCTGAAGCTTTCTTT
TRBV2	TRBJ1-1	.	.	CASSMTAKMNTEAFF	TGTGCCAGCAGTATGACAGCAAAAATGAACACTGAAGCTTTCTTT
TRBV4-3	TRBJ2-2	TRBD1	.	CASSLGTGEDTGELFF	TGCGCCAGCAGCCTTGGGACAGGGGAGGACACCGGGGAGCTGTTTTTT
TRBV24-1	TRBJ2-1	TRBD2	.	CATSDTGGSYNEQFF	TGTGCCACCAGTGATACGGGGGGCTCCTACAATGAGCAGTTCTTC
TRBV6-5	TRBJ2-5	.	once	CASSSSGNTETQYF	TGTGCCAGCAGTTCAAGCGGCAACACAGAGACCCAGTACTTC
TRBV24-1	TRBJ1-2	.	.	CAAEPSNNYGYTF	TGTGCCGCGGAACCTTCGAATAACTATGGCTACACCTTC
TRBV7-3	TRBJ2-2	.	.	CASSLNTNTGELFF	TGTGCCAGCAGCTTAAACACGAACACCGGGGAGCTGTTTTTT
TRBV5-1	TRBJ1-1	TRBD1	.	CASSTPGTANTEAFF	TGCGCCAGCAGCACGCCAGGGACAGCAAACACTGAAGCTTTCTTT
TRBV7-8	TRBJ2-5	TRBD1	.	CASSLNRVPGQKETQYF	TGTGCCAGCAGCTTAAATAGGGTACCGGGACAGAAAGAGACCCAGTACTTC
TRBV2	TRBJ1-4	TRBD1	.	CASSDVGTALNEKLFF	TGTGCCAGCAGCGATGTAGGGACAGCACTTAATGAAAAACTGTTTTTT
TRBV28	TRBJ1-5	.	.	CARDLHGRYSNQPQHF	TGTGCCCGTGACTTGCACGGCCGCTATAGCAATCAGCCCCAGCATTTT
TRBV2	TRBJ2-5	TRBD2	few	CASSEERESETQYF	TGTGCCAGCAGTGAAGAGCGGGAGTCGGAGACCCAGTACTTC
TRBV3-1/TRBV3-2	TRBJ1-4	.	.	CASSQGQATNEKLFF	TGTGCCAGCAGCCAAGGGCAGGCAACTAATGAAAAACTGTTTTTT
TRBV19	TRBJ2-7	.	.	CASSKDYSYEQYF	TGTGCCAGTAGTAAGGACTATTCCTACGAGCAGTACTTC
TRBV6-1	TRBJ1-1	TRBD1	.	CASSDTGAMNTEAFF	TGTGCCAGCAGTGATACAGGGGCAATGAACACTGAAGCTTTCTTT
TRBV28	TRBJ1-2	TRBD1	.	CASSSGTGGDWGYGYTF	TGTGCCAGCAGTTCCGGGACAGGGGGCGATTGGGGCTATGGCTACACCTTC
TRBV7-2	TRBJ1-5	TRBD1	.	CASSQGQGFQPQHF	TGTGCCAGCAGCCAGGGACAGGGATTTCAGCCCCAGCATTTT
TRBV21-1	TRBJ2-7	.	.	CASSPHLNSGSAEQYF	TGTGCCAGCAGCCCACACTTGAATAGCGGGAGTGCTGAGCAGTACTTC
TRBV6-5	TRBJ2-2	.	.	CASRLPGTNTGELFF	TGTGCCAGCAGGTTGCCAGGAACGAACACCGGGGAGCTGTTTTTT
TRBV6-2/TRBV6-3	TRBJ2-7	.	.	CASSYAGKSSYEQYF	TGTGCCAGCAGTTACGCCGGGAAGAGCTCCTACGAGCAGTACTTC
TRBV19	TRBJ2-5	TRBD1	.	CASSIGAGGEKETQYF	TGTGCCAGTAGTATAGGTGCAGGGGGCGAAAAAGAGACCCAGTACTTC
TRBV28	TRBJ2-7	.	.	CASSLCWLARYEQYF	TGTGCCAGCAGTTTATGCTGGCTAGCGCGGTACGAGCAGTACTTC
TRBV7-3	TRBJ2-1	TRBD2	.	CASSLNSLWTSGNNEQFF	TGTGCCAGCAGCTTAAATTCTCTATGGACTAGCGGGAACAATGAGCAGTTCTTC